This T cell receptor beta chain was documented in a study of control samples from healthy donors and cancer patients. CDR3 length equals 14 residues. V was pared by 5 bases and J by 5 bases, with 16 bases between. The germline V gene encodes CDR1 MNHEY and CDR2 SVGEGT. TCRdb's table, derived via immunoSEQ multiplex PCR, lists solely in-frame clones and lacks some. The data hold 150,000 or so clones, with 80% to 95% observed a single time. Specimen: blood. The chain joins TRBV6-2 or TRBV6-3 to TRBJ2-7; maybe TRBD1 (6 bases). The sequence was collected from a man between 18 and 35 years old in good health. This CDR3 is CASSNDRHKNEQYF. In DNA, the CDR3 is TGTGCCAGCAGTAATGACAGGCACAAGAACGAGCAGTACTTC.